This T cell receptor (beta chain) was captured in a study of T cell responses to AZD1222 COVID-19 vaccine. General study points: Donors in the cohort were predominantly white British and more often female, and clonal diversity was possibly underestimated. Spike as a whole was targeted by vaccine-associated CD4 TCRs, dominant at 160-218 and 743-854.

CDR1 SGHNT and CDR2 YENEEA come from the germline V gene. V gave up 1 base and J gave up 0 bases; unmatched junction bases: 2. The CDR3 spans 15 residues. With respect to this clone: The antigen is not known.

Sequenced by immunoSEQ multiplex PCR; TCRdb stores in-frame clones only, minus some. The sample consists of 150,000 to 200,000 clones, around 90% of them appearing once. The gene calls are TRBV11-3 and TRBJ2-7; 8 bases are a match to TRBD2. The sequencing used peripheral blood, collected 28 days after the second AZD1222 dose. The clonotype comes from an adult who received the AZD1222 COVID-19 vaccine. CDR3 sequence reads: CASSLAGTSSYEQYF. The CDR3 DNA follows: TGTGCCAGCAGCTTAGCCGGGACTAGCTCCTACGAGCAGTACTTC.